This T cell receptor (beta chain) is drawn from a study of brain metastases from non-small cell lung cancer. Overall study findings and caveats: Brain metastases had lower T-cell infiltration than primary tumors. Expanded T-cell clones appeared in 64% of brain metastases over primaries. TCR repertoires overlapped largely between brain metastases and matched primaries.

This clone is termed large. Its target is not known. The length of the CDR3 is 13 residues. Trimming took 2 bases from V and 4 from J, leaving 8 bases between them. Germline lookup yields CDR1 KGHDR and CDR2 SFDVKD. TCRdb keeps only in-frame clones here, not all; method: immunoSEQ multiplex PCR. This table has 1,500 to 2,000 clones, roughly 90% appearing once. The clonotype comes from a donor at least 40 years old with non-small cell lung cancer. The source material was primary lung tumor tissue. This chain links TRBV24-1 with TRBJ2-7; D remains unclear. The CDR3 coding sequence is TGTGCCACCAGTGATTCCAATTCTTACGAGCAGTACTTC. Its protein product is CATSDSNSYEQYF.